What follows are 10 T cell receptor beta chains derived from one specimen sequenced in a study of cytomegalovirus exposure and HLA in healthy donors. TCRdb keeps only in-frame clones here, not all; method: immunoSEQ multiplex PCR. The data contain roughly 150,000 clones, roughly 91% of them singletons. Sequencing was carried out using PBMCs. These receptors originate from a woman between 18 and 29 years old in good health and CMV-seropositive.

This clone was found once. CDR3: CASSYGGQGYNEQFF. The CDR3, as DNA: TGTGCCAGCAGTTACGGGGGACAGGGTTACAATGAGCAGTTCTTC. V usage is TRBV27 and J usage is TRBJ2-1; TRBD1 matches 9 bases. The germline gives CDR1 MNHEY, CDR2 SMNVEV (reference sequence). The J segment lost 4 bases and the V segment lost 4 bases, leaving 5 bases of the junction unmatched. This CDR3 spans 15 amino acids.

V gene TRBV7-3 combines with J gene TRBJ2-7; TRBD2 aligns across 7 bases. This CDR3 contains 14 residues. The trim removed 0 bases at V and 6 bases at J, leaving 5 bases unmatched. Germline loops: CDR1 SGHTA, CDR2 FQGTGA. CDR3 loop: CASSLTGEGSEQYF. DNA for the CDR3: TGTGCCAGCAGCTTAACAGGGGAGGGTTCCGAGCAGTACTTC.

The gene calls are TRBV21-1 and TRBJ2-7; no DNA check was done on the table's D call, TRBD1. TRBV21-1 is tagged as a pseudogene. This CDR3 contains 18 residues. This chain's CDR3 is CASSNRGDRGYRSYEQYF. The CDR3 DNA reads as TGTGCCAGCAGCAACCGGGGAGACAGGGGGTATAGGTCCTACGAGCAGTACTTC.

The V call is TRBV6-4, the J call TRBJ2-2, with TRBD1 identical over 10 bases. Trimming removed 10 bases from V and 7 bases from J; junction bases left unmatched: 15. From germline, CDR1 is MRHNA and CDR2 SNTAGT. The CDR3 spans 16 residues. CDR3 DNA sequence: TGTGCCACCTCCAGAGACGACAGGGGGCATAGCGGGGAGCTGTTTTTT. It is translated as CATSRDDRGHSGELFF.

The genes are TRBV30 and TRBJ1-3, with D uncertain. The CDR3 loop spans 13 amino acids. The germline V gene encodes CDR1 GTSNPN and CDR2 SVGIG (reference sequence). V was trimmed by 7 bases and J by 0 bases, leaving 10 bases between them. CDR3 loop: CASSGVSGNTIYF. CDR3 sequence (DNA): TGTGCCTCCTCCGGAGTCTCTGGAAACACCATATATTTT.

The chain recombines TRBV7-6 with TRBJ2-2; possible D gene TRBD2, 6 bases. The V end was cut by 5 bases, the J end by 5 bases, with 24 bases between. The germline CDR1 and CDR2 sequences are SGHVS and FNYEAQ. The CDR3 totals 18 residues. The CDR3 loop is CASSPTSAGGGWTGELFF. The CDR3, as DNA: TGTGCCAGCAGCCCAACTTCAGCGGGTGGAGGTTGGACCGGGGAGCTGTTTTTT. Using reference TRBV7-6 and TRBJ2-2 for the parts outside the CDR3, the full variable domain is GAGVSQSPRYKVTKRGQDVALRCDPISGHVSLYWYRQALGQGPEFLTYFNYEAQQDKSGLPNDRFSAERPEGSISTLTIQRTEQRDSAMYRCASSPTSAGGGWTGELFFGEGSRLTVL.

The chain employs TRBV4-1 and TRBJ1-5; TRBD1 matches 8 bases. V shed 1 base and J 3 bases; nucleotides not matched to a gene: 5. Germline values: CDR1 MGHRA, CDR2 YSYEKL. The CDR3 covers 16 residues. The CDR3 region is CASSQGTGSFNQPQHF. For the CDR3, the DNA is TGCGCCAGCAGCCAAGGGACAGGGTCCTTCAATCAGCCCCAGCATTTT.

The chain couples TRBV2 to TRBJ2-7; 8 nucleotides line up with TRBD2. This CDR3 spans 13 amino acids. Trimming took 7 bases from V and 3 from J; bases not matched to a gene: 5. CDR1 SNHLY and CDR2 FYNNEI come from the germline V gene. CDR3 sequence reads: CASIIGGGYEQYF. The CDR3 nucleotides are TGTGCCAGCATAATCGGGGGGGGCTACGAGCAGTACTTC.

The chain has TRBV19 and TRBJ2-6; a weak D match, TRBD2 (5 bases). Germline CDR1 is LNHDA and CDR2 is SQIVND (reference sequence). The ends were cut back, 9 bases at V and 0 bases at J, with 9 bases in the middle. The CDR3 has 14 residues. This CDR3 reads CASRGGSGANVLTF. The CDR3 DNA reads as TGTGCCAGCCGTGGAGGCTCTGGGGCCAACGTCCTGACTTTC.

The V gene is TRBV12-5, the J gene TRBJ2-1; 9 bases are shared with TRBD2. CDR1 and CDR2 (germline): LGHNT, FRNRAP. The V segment lost 1 base and the J segment 8 bases; nucleotides outside the gene matches: 12. This CDR3 has 17 amino acids. CDR3 coding DNA: TGTGCTAGTGGTTTGGGCGGTGGTGTGACTAGCGGTCATGAGCAGTTCTTC. Protein: CASGLGGGVTSGHEQFF.